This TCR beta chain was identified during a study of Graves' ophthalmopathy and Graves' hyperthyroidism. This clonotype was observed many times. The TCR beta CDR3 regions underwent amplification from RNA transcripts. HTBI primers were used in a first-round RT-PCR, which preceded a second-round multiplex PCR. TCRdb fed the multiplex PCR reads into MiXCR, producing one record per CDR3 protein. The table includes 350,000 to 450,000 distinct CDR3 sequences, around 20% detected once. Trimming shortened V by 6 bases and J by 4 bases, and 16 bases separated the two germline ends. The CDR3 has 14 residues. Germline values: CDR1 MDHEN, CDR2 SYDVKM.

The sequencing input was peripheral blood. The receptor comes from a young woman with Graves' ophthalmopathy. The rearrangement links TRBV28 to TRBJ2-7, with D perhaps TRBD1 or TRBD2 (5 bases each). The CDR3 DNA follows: TGTGCCAGCAGACTGGGCGAGGGGCGATACGAGCAGTACTTC. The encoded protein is CASRLGEGRYEQYF.